One and the same sample provided the 25 T cell receptor beta chains below, sequenced in a study of CXCR3-negative and CXCR3-positive naive CD8 T cells. These receptors' antigens are unknown. cDNA libraries for TRB were generated by 5' RACE incorporating UMI labels. After re-calling the 5' RACE reads, TCRdb lists one entry per CDR3 protein, DNA absent. The listing contains about 120,000 distinct CDR3 sequences. Study-wide results and limits: Researchers report that CXCR3-positive naive cells carry more hydrophobic TRB CDR3s than CXCR3-negative naive cells.

Source material: naive CXCR3+ CD8+ T cells from blood. Subset noted: CD45RO-CCR7+CD27+CD95- naive CD8+ T cells expressing CXCR3 (TNR3+). These receptors were taken from a human donor in good health. Some clones in this sample may be carry-over from other donors' samples.

The J gene is TRBJ2-7, the V gene TRBV19; there is no DNA to check the TCRdb D call of TRBD1. This CDR3 spans 13 amino acids. The germline gives CDR1 LNHDA, CDR2 SQIVND (reference sequence). The CDR3 here is CASSIKQGYEQYF.

The chain employs TRBV10-3 and TRBJ2-1; there is no DNA to check the TCRdb D call of TRBD2. Germline-derived CDR1 and CDR2 are ENHRY and SYGVKD. The CDR3 is 20 residues long. The CDR3 loop is CAIRLSERASALSSYNEQFF.

The chain's CDR3 is CASRSGSSYEQYF. The chain has TRBV28 and TRBJ2-7. The CDR3 contains 13 residues. Per the germline V gene, CDR1 is MDHEN and CDR2 is SYDVKM.

V and J are TRBV7-6 and TRBJ2-1. The CDR3 runs to 14 residues. CDR1 SGHVS and CDR2 FNYEAQ come from the germline V gene. CDR3 region: CASSLMQSYNEQFF.

The chain has TRBV11-3 and TRBJ2-1; checking the TCRdb D call of TRBD1 is not possible without DNA. The germline CDR1 and CDR2 sequences are SGHNT and YENEEA. The CDR3 loop spans 15 amino acids. CDR3 sequence: CASSASGPGYNEQFF.

This chain links TRBV12-3 or TRBV12-4 with TRBJ2-2. CDR3 size: 16 residues. This CDR3 is CASSLRSTDPTGELFF.

The rearrangement joins TRBV7-8 to TRBJ2-4. The CDR3 covers 15 residues. CDR1 and CDR2 (germline): SGHVS, FQNEAQ. The CDR3 sequence: CASSLVGSAKNIQYF.

The chain combines TRBV18 with TRBJ2-1; TCRdb's D call of TRBD2 is untestable without DNA. The CDR3 covers 16 residues. Germline CDR1 KGHSH, CDR2 LQKENI. The CDR3 here is CASSPPLRETGNEQFF.

The V call is TRBV10-3, the J call TRBJ1-2. Germline lookup yields CDR1 ENHRY and CDR2 SYGVKD. The CDR3 is 12 residues long. The CDR3 spells CAISTVNYGYTF.

The V gene is TRBV5-1, the J gene TRBJ2-7; without DNA, the TCRdb call of TRBD2 cannot be checked. Per the germline V gene, CDR1 is SGHRS and CDR2 is YFSETQ. CDR3 length: 16 residues. The CDR3: CASSPYRTSGIYEQYF. The whole variable domain, filled in from reference TRBV5-1 and TRBJ2-7, reads KAGVTQTPRYLIKTRGQQVTLSCSPISGHRSVSWYQQTPGQGLQFLFEYFSETQRNKGNFPGRFSGRQFSNSRSEMNVSTLELGDSALYLCASSPYRTSGIYEQYFGPGTRLTVT.

The chain has TRBV5-1 and TRBJ2-2; TCRdb returns TRBD2, unconfirmable since there is no DNA. The CDR3 runs 16 residues. CDR1 is SGHRS and CDR2 is YFSETQ in the germline V gene. The CDR3 sequence: CASSSQREGFTGELFF.

The rearrangement uses TRBV6-2 or TRBV6-3 and TRBJ2-1; TCRdb returns TRBD2, unconfirmable since there is no DNA. CDR3 length: 15 amino acids. CDR1 MNHEY and CDR2 SVGEGT come from the germline V gene. CDR3 residues: CASSGLSPPHNEQFF.

The V and J genes are TRBV9 and TRBJ2-7; TCRdb proposes TRBD1, but this gene call is untestable without DNA. Looked up from germline, CDR1 is SGDLS and CDR2 is YYNGEE. The CDR3 spans 14 residues. CDR3 sequence: CASSPTVSAYEQYF.

CDR3 residues: CASTDGGSYNEQFF. J is TRBJ2-1 and V is TRBV7-9. Germline V gene data show CDR1 as SEHNR and CDR2 as FQNEAQ (reference sequence). CDR3 length: 14 residues.

The chain combines TRBV6-2 or TRBV6-3 with TRBJ2-7. The CDR3 runs to 13 residues. Germline CDR1 reads MNHEY; CDR2 reads SVGEGT. CDR3 protein: CASNRNSRYEQYF.

The chain combines TRBV12-5 with TRBJ2-1; as DNA is missing, the TRBD2 call by TCRdb cannot be tested. The CDR3 is 16 residues long. Germline-derived CDR1 and CDR2 are LGHNT and FRNRAP. The chain's CDR3 is CASGLRAGGDYNEQFF.

J is TRBJ1-1 and V is TRBV6-1. The CDR3 length is 14 residues. From germline, CDR1 is MNHNS and CDR2 SASEGT. The chain's CDR3 is CASSELGGNTEAFF.

The chain couples TRBV29-1 to TRBJ2-7; TCRdb lists TRBD2, though no DNA is available to test this call. The CDR3 totals 13 residues. Germline assignment: CDR1 SQVTM and CDR2 ANQGSEA. The CDR3 sequence: CSVSSGSFYEQYF.

The V and J genes are TRBV6-2 or TRBV6-3 and TRBJ2-1; TCRdb indicates TRBD2, and absent DNA this call remains unverified. The length of the CDR3 is 12 residues. The germline CDR1 and CDR2 sequences are MNHEY and SVGEGT. CDR3: CATLAGNNEQFF.

The CDR3 here is CASSYTMEQFF. V gene TRBV7-9 combines with J gene TRBJ2-1. Germline V lookup: CDR1 SEHNR, CDR2 FQNEAQ (reference sequence). The CDR3 extends over 11 amino acids. The full variable domain, with the rest looked up from reference TRBV7-9 and TRBJ2-1, is DTGVSQNPRHKITKRGQNVTFRCDPISEHNRLYWYRQTLGQGPEFLTYFQNEAQLEKSRLLSDRFSAERPKGSFSTLEIQRTEQGDSAMYLCASSYTMEQFFGPGTRLTVL.

The chain joins TRBV5-5 to TRBJ2-3; TCRdb's D call of TRBD2 is untestable without DNA. In germline, CDR1 is SGHKS, CDR2 YYEKEE (reference sequence). The CDR3 extends over 16 amino acids. CDR3 sequence: CASSPGLRLNPPQEYF.

The chain has TRBV4-3 and TRBJ2-5; the D gene TCRdb calls, TRBD2, cannot be checked with no DNA. Germline V gene sequence: CDR1 LGHNA, CDR2 YSLEER. This CDR3 spans 15 amino acids. The CDR3 region is CASSQRTSGIETQYF.

The chain carries TRBV6-5 and TRBJ2-1. The CDR3 consists of 13 residues. Germline V CDR1 and CDR2: MNHEY, SVGAGI. CDR3 sequence reads: CASSGVVGFEQFF.

The gene calls are TRBV4-1 and TRBJ2-7; TCRdb gives TRBD1 as the D gene, but with no DNA this cannot be confirmed. This CDR3 is built from 15 residues. In germline, CDR1 is MGHRA, CDR2 YSYEKL. This CDR3 reads CASSQDGTGTYEQYF.

The chain links TRBV10-1 to TRBJ2-4; without DNA, the TCRdb call of TRBD1 cannot be checked. In germline, CDR1 is WNHNN, CDR2 SYGVQD (reference sequence). The CDR3 totals 20 residues. CDR3 sequence: CASIDNRDRASSLAKNIQYF.